Here is one T cell receptor (beta chain) with its context. Its antigen is not known. The source of the sample is a study of T cell responses to AZD1222 COVID-19 vaccine. Study-wide results and caveats: Donors were chiefly white British, with a greater number of females, and clonal diversity was perhaps underestimated.

Germline V gives CDR1 SGHVS, CDR2 FNYEAQ. The length of the CDR3 is 15 residues. V was pared by 1 base and J by 3 bases, with 13 bases between. Clones were read by immunoSEQ multiplex PCR, and TCRdb kept only the in-frame ones, dropping some. Of under 150,000 clones listed, around 85% were seen once; the top ten hold 7.9%. V and J are TRBV7-6 and TRBJ2-7; D might be TRBD1 or TRBD2, each matching 5 bases. The sequence came from an adult who received the MenACWY meningococcal vaccine as a control. The material sequenced was peripheral blood, taken 28 days after the second dose of the MenACWY control vaccine. The CDR3 is CASSLGARGGYEQYF. The CDR3 DNA is TGTGCCAGCAGCTTAGGGGCCCGTGGGGGCTACGAGCAGTACTTC.